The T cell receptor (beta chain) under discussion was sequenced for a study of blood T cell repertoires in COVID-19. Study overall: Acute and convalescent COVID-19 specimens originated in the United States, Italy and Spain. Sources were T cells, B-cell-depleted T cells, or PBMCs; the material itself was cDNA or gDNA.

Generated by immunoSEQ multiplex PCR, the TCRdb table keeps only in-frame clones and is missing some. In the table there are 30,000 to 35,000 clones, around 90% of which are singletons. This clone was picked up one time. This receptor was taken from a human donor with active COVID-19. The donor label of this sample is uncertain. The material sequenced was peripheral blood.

In DNA form, the CDR3 reads TGTGCCAGCAGTTTAGGACAGGGGCCCTACGACCTCTATGGCTACACCTTC. It codes for CASSLGQGPYDLYGYTF. The rearrangement joins TRBV27 to TRBJ1-2; 9 bases map to TRBD1. Germline V lookup: CDR1 MNHEY, CDR2 SMNVEV (reference sequence). J was trimmed by 4 bases and V by 2 bases; bases with no gene match: 11. CDR3 length: 17 residues.